In this sample, the clone carrying this TCR beta chain turned up many times. Its antigen is not known. The CDR3 length is 12 residues. The V and J ends lost 7 bases and 6 bases respectively, with 13 bases between them. Germline V lookup: CDR1 DFQATT, CDR2 SNEGSKA (reference sequence). A 5'RACE template-switching step, the method used to make TCR cDNA, added a universal primer site and UMIs. TCRdb reanalysed the 5' RACE reads using MiXCR and keeps one entry per CDR3 protein. The data hold roughly 300,000 distinct CDR3 sequences, with around 6.8% observed a single time. This sample is part of a study of T cells after yellow fever vaccination. Study results and caveats: In FACS-sorted repertoires, abundant clonotypes from the bulk population could appear as contaminants.

The material sequenced was PBMCs, taken 45 days after the first yellow fever vaccination. J is TRBJ1-5 and V is TRBV20-1; the D gene is possibly TRBD1 (6 bases). The clonotype originates from a man aged 18 to 30 who received the YFV17D yellow fever vaccine. CDR3 DNA sequence: TGCAGTGTTGTACAGGGAAGTCAGCCCCAGCATTTT. This encodes CSVVQGSQPQHF.